The clone carrying this T cell receptor (beta chain) was seen a single time. The data were produced by immunoSEQ multiplex PCR, yet TCRdb's version contains in-frame clones alone and is incomplete. The top ten clones hold 3.5% to 4.5% of a sample with under 150,000 clones, 85% to 95% of them seen once. This record belongs to a study of brain T cells in children with intractable seizures. Germline V lookup: CDR1 SGHRS, CDR2 YFSETQ. CDR3 length: 11 amino acids. The V end was cut by 5 bases, the J end by 9 bases, with 12 bases between. Sequenced here: peripheral blood, sampled at surgery. The genes are TRBV5-1 and TRBJ2-7; D unclear. This receptor was taken from a boy under three years old with hemimegalencephaly and intractable seizures. Here the CDR3 reads CASRGAPGQYF. The CDR3 bases are TGCGCCAGCAGAGGTGCCCCCGGGCAGTACTTC.